This T cell receptor beta chain was captured in a study of T cells in Graves' hyperthyroidism and ophthalmopathy (dated by TCRdb to the late 2010s). In terms of the full investigation: Peripheral blood was sampled at the time of initial diagnosis, prior to any treatment. TCR V-J signatures able to tell the groups apart were searched for in a discovery cohort of approximately 95 patients, of whom roughly 42 had Graves' ophthalmopathy and about 55 had stable Graves' hyperthyroidism. Prospective prediction of ophthalmopathy was tested in an independent validation cohort of fewer than 20 hyperthyroidism patients and 17 patients who later progressed to ophthalmopathy. The roughly 100 discovery patients were randomly divided into training and test sets at a 7:3 ratio. In more than 5 Graves' hyperthyroidism patients, the study also compared T-cell repertoires from thyroid tissue with T-cell repertoires from blood. After sampling, hyperthyroidism patients received methimazole starting at 30 mg daily, and ophthalmopathy patients received high-dose intravenous methylprednisolone. TCR Vbeta CDR3 sequencing of approximately 140 peripheral blood samples (roughly 43 ophthalmopathy, about 74 hyperthyroidism and around 17 progressor patients) is reported in the paper. Study-level results and caveats: Most expanded thyroid clonotypes (frequency above 0.001) were also found in blood, which suggests that blood repertoires may mirror thyroid immune responses. Ophthalmopathy was separated from stable hyperthyroidism by a 13 V-J signature model, with around 90% sensitivity and 81% to 82% specificity obtained in cross-validation and 80%/75% obtained in testing. Sample size was not statistically predetermined, and blinding of investigators to group allocation was not performed. In validation, the model predicted progression to ophthalmopathy with 55% to 71% sensitivity and approximately 74% specificity, a median of about 6.7 months before onset.

Hyperthyroidism patients were newly diagnosed, with disease duration under 2 months, and aged 18 to 65 years. Any patient with an uncontrolled infection, another autoimmune disease, pregnancy or lactation was excluded. Diagnoses were based on clinical symptoms, serum thyroxine and TRAb, thyroid ultrasound and orbital computed tomography. Blood from progressor patients was drawn when they were first diagnosed with hyperthyroidism, before any ophthalmopathy symptoms appeared. Ficoll-Paque density gradient centrifugation was used to isolate PBMCs from around 9.1 ml of fresh peripheral blood. Progressor patients were first diagnosed with Graves' hyperthyroidism and then developed ophthalmopathy during follow-up. Total RNA was extracted with Trizol reagent, and quality was checked on an Agilent 2100 Bioanalyzer. A word on this clonotype: Its antigen is unknown. Nothing much larger sits one base from this clone, and base qualities are not available.

The CDR3, cysteine through phenylalanine, is 14 amino acids long. Only the CDR3 DNA stays, 42 bases, in frame from base 1. The germline V gene encodes CDR1 MNHNS and CDR2 SASEGT. V and J are truncated by 3 bases and 9 bases respectively, leaving an intervening sequence of 15 bases. TCR beta CDR3 regions were amplified from RNA transcripts. The TCR CDR3 was subjected to a first round of RT-PCR using the HTBI primer set and the Qiagen OneStep RT-PCR kit. Libraries were constructed in a second round of multiplex PCR, after which size selection and purification were carried out. Libraries were sequenced paired-end with 100 bp reads on an Illumina HiSeq2000. As for the original processing: SOAPnuke was used to process the raw data, with reads discarded if the reads contained adapters or uncalled bases, had a mean Phred below 15, or lacked an exact constant-primer or identifier match. COPE v1.2.5 was used to merge the high-quality paired reads, and each unique nucleotide sequence was defined as a clonotype. MiTCR v1.1 was used to align the clonotypes against IMGT TRBV, TRBD and TRBJ reference segments. The analysis was restricted to V-J combinations with a frequency above 0.0001, which together covered roughly 99% of the repertoires. The TCS score was defined as F50 (clonal expansion) divided by E x V (chaos), with BLOSUM62-based TCRdist calculated between CDR3 peptides within each V-J. Welch's t-statistics and random forest reduced approximately 520 V-J features to roughly 13, which were used in a naive Bayes classifier (R e1071). TCRdb redid the processing of the public reads, applying fastp at Q25 and MiXCR, and retained in-frame beta chains. Each entry is one CDR3 protein sequence, shown with its most common DNA and genes. The V and J calls come from TCRdb's annotation, not from the publication. In all, the sample holds 140,000 or so distinct CDR3 sequences, and around 20% of those were seen once. Around two thirds of the sample lies in the top ten.

In this chain, TRBV6-1 is recombined with TRBJ2-1; 5 matching bases give a weak D call of TRBD2. The sequencing input was blood. The sequence was collected from a woman aged 45 to 65 with Graves' hyperthyroidism that later progressed to Graves' ophthalmopathy. The nucleotides are TGTGCCAGCAGTGAGTACAACCTGGCGGGTGAGCAGTTCTTC. Translated, it reads CASSEYNLAGEQFF.